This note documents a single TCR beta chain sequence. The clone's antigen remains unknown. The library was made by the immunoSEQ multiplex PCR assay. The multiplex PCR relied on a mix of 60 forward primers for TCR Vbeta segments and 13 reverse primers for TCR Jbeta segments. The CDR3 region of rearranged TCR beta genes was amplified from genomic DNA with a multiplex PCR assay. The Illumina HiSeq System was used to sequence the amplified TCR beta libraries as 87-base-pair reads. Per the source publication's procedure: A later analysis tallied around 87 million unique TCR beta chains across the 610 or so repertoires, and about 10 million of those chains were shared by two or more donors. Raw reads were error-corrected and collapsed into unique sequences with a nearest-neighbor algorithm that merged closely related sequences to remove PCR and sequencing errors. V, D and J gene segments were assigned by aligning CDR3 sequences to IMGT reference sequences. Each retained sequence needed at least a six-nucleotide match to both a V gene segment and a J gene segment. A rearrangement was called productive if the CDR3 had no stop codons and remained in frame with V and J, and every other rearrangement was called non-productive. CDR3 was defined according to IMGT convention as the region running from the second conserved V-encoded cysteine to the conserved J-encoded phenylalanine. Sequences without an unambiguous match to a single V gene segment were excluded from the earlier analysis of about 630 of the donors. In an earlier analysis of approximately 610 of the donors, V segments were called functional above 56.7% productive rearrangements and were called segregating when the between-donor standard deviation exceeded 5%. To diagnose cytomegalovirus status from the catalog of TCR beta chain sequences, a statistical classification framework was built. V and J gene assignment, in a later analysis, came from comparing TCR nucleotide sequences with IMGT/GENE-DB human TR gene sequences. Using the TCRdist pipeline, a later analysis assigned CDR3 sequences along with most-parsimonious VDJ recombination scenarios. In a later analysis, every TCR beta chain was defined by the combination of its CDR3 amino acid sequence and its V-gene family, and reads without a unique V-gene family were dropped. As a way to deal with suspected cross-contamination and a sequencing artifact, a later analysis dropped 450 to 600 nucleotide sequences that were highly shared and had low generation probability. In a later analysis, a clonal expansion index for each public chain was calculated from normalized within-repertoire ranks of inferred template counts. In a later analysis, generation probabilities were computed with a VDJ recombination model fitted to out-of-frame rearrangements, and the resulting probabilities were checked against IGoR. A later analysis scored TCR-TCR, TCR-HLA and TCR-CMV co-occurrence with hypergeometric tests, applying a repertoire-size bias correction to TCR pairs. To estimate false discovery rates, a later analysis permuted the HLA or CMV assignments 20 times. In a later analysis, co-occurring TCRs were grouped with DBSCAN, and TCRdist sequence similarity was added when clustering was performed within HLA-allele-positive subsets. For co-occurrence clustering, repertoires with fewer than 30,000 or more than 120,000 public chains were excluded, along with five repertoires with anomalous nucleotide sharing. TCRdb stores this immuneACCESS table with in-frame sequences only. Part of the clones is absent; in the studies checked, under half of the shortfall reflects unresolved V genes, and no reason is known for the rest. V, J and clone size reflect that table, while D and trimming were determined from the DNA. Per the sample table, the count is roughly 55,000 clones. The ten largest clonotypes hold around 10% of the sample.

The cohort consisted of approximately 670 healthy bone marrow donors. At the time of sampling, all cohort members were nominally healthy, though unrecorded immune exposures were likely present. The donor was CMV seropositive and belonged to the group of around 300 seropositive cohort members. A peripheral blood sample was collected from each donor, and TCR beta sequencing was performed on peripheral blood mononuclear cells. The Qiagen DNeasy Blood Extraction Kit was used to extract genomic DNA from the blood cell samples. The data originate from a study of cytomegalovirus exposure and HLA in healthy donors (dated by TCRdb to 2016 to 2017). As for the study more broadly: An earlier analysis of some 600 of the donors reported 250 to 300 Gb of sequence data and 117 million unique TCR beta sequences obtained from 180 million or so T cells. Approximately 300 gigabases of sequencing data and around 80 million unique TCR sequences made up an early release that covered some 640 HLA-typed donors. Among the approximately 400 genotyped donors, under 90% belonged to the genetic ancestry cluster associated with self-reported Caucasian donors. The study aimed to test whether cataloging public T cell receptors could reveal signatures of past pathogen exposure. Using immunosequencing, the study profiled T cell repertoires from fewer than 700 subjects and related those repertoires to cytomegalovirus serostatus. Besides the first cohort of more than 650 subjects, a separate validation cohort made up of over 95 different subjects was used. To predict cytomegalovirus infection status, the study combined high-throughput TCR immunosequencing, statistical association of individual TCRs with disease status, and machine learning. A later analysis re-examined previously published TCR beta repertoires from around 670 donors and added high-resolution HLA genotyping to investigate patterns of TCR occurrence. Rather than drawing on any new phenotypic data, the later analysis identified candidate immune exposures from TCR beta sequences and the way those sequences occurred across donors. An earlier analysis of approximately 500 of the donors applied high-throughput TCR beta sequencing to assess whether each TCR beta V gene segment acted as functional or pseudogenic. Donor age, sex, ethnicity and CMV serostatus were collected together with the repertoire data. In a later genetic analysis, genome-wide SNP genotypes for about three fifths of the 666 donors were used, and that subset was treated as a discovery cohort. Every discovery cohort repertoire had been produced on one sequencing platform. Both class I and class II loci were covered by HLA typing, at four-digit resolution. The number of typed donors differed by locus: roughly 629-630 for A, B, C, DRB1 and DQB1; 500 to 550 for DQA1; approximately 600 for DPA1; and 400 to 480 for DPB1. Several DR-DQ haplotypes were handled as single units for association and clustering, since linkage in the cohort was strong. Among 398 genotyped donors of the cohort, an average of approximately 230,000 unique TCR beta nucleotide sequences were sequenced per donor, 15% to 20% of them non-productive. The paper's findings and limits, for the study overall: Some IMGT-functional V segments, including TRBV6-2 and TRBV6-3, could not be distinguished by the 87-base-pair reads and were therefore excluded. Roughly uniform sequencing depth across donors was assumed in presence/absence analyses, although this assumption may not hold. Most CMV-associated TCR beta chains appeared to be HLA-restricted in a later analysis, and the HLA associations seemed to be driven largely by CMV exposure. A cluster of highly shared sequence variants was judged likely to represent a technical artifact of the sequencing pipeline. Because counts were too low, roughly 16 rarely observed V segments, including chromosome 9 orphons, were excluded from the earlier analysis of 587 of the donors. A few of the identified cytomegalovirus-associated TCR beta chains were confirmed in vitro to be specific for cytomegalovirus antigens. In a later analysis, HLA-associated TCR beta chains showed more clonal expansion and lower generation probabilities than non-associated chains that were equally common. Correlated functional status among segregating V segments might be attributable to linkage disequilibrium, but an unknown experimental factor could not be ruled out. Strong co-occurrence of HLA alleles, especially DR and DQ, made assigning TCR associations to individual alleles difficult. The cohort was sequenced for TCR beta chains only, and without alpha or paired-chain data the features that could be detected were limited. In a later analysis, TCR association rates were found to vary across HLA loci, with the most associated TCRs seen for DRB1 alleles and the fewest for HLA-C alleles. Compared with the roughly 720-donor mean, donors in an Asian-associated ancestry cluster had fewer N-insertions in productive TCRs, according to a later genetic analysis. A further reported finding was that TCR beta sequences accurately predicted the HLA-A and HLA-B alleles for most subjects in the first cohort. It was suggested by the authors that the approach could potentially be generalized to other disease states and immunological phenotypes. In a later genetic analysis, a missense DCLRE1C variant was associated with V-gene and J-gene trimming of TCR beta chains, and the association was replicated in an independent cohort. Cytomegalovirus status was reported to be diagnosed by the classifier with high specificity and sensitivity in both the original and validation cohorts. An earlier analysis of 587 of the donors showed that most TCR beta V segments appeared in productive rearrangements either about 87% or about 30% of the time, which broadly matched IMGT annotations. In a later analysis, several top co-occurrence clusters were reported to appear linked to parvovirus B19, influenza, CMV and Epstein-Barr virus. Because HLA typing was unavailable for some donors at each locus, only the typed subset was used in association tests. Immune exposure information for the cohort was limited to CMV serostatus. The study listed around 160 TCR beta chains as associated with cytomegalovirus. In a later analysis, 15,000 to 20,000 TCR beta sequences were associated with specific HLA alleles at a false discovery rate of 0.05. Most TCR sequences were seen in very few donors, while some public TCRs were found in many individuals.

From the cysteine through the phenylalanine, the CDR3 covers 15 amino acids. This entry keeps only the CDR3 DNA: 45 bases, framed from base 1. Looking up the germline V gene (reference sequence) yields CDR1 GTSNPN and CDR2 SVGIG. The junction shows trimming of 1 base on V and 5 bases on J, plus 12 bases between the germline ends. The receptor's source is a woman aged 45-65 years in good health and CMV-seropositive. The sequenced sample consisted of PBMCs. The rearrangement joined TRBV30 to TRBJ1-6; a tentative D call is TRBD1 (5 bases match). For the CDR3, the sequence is CAWSEATVDNSPLHF. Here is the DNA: TGTGCCTGGAGTGAGGCGACAGTCGATAATTCACCCCTCCACTTT.